The clone carrying this T cell receptor beta chain was picked up a small number of times. TCRdb passed the 5' RACE reads through MiXCR, listing each CDR3 protein once. The table shows about 520,000 distinct CDR3 sequences, with roughly a fifth occurring only once. The sample is drawn from a study of identical twins. Germline-derived CDR1 and CDR2 are MNHEY and SMNVEV (reference sequence). There are 15 residues in the CDR3. V was shortened by 5 bases and J by 8 bases, with 22 bases between the two germline ends. These data were likewise used in another study, on T cells expressing NK-cell markers. That study reports: Seven of the eight sequenced donors were HCMV-seropositive; one was seronegative. Among the experiments, several used an anti-gamma-delta TCR antibody to restrict sorting to alpha-beta TCR T cells. Similarly, these clonotypes led the CD3+CD56-NKG2C+ fraction as well in a few donors.

The sample consisted of CD4+ T cells sorted from blood. The chain employs TRBV27 and TRBJ2-7; D tentatively reads TRBD1 or TRBD2 (5 bases each). The receptor was isolated from a woman between 18 and 30 years old in good health. CDR3 in DNA: TGTGCCAGCAGTCCCCTTGGGGACGGAGATGTTAAGCAGTACTTC. This sequence encodes CASSPLGDGDVKQYF.